This entry describes one TCR beta chain. Its antigen is unidentified. Using genomic DNA as the template, TCR beta VDJ and CDR3 profiling was carried out. MiXCR, run by TCRdb on the reads, gives a single entry per CDR3 protein. The sample has 250,000 to 300,000 distinct CDR3 sequences, 45% to 70% seen once. These data are taken from a study of CD8+CD57+ T cells in acquired aplastic anemia. Overall study results and limits: Patients and controls turned out to have twenty-nine CD8+ CDR3 sequences in common.

Germline lookup yields CDR1 MNHEY and CDR2 SMNVEV (reference sequence). The junction had 15 bases not matched to a gene; V was cut back by 2 bases and J by 13 bases. The CDR3 covers 15 residues. The genes are TRBV27 and TRBJ1-1; 8 positions agree with TRBD1. The sequencing input was sorted CD4+, CD8+, or CD8+CD57+ T cells (not recorded which) from PBMCs. The TCR was taken from a human donor with severe aplastic anemia or a healthy control (not recorded which). The DNA for the CDR3 is TGTGCCAGCAGTTTAAATTCCGACAGGGGTCTCCCTGTTTTCTTT. This encodes CASSLNSDRGLPVFF.